The next 21 T cell receptor beta chains were all read from a single sample in a study of CD8 T cells in Susac syndrome. The RNA input was about 0.5 to 1 ug, and it was reverse transcribed with random hexamers. TCRdb passed the immunoSEQ multiplex PCR reads through MiXCR, listing each CDR3 protein once. The sample includes about 250,000 distinct CDR3 sequences, 85% to 95% seen only once; the top ten take 0.055% to 0.075%. The specimen sequenced was CD4+ T cells from PBMCs. The receptors were gathered from a human donor with multiple sclerosis.

This chain connects TRBV9 to TRBJ1-2; D possibly corresponds to TRBD1 (6 bases). From germline, CDR1 is SGDLS and CDR2 YYNGEE. This CDR3 region has 14 residues. V dropped 3 bases and J dropped 2 bases, with 11 bases sitting between them. The CDR3 DNA follows: TGTGCCAGCAGCGCTTCTACAGGGAACTATGGCTACACCTTC. Protein product: CASSASTGNYGYTF.

V gene TRBV20-1 combines with J gene TRBJ2-1; TRBD1 matches at 8 bases. This CDR3 has 14 amino acids. Germline V gene lookup returns CDR1 DFQATT and CDR2 SNEGSKA (reference sequence). V shed 8 bases and J 4 bases; nucleotides not matched to a gene: 10. CDR3 nucleotides: TGCAGTTCGCTCCGGACAGGGTTATACAATGAGCAGTTCTTC. Amino acid sequence: CSSLRTGLYNEQFF.

The chain joins TRBV29-1 to TRBJ2-2; 7 bases fit TRBD1. Germline V gives CDR1 SQVTM, CDR2 ANQGSEA. Trimming removed 5 bases from V and 5 bases from J; junction bases left unmatched: 14. This CDR3 contains 16 residues. CDR3 loop: CSVSPRQGVGTGELFF. The CDR3 DNA follows: TGCAGCGTTTCCCCCCGACAGGGTGTGGGGACCGGGGAGCTGTTTTTT.

This CDR3 is CASSLTNFGTSGRYNEQFF. CDR3 DNA: TGTGCCAGCAGCTTGACCAACTTCGGGACTAGCGGGAGGTACAATGAGCAGTTCTTC. V and J are TRBV7-9 and TRBJ2-1, with TRBD2 identical over 15 bases. Germline loops: CDR1 SEHNR, CDR2 FQNEAQ (reference sequence). The CDR3 has 19 residues. V lost 3 bases and J lost 4; bases outside the gene matches: 10.

The chain combines TRBV11-1 with TRBJ1-1; no reliable D call. V was pared by 0 bases and J by 7 bases, with 9 bases between. In germline, CDR1 is SGHAT, CDR2 FQDESV (reference sequence). The CDR3 covers 13 residues. For the CDR3, the DNA is TGTGCCAGCAGCTTAGCGGGGTCTGATGAAGCTTTCTTT. Its protein is CASSLAGSDEAFF.

J is TRBJ2-5 and V is TRBV9; 9 bases are a match to TRBD2. The trim removed 0 bases at V and 1 base at J, leaving 7 bases unmatched. The CDR3 sequence is 17 residues long. The germline CDR1 and CDR2 sequences are SGDLS and YYNGEE. Here the CDR3 reads CASSVAHGTSIQETQYF. The CDR3 coding sequence is TGTGCCAGCAGCGTAGCTCACGGGACTAGCATCCAAGAGACCCAGTACTTC.

The rearrangement uses TRBV24-1 and TRBJ1-1; D remains ambiguous. Germline lookup yields CDR1 KGHDR and CDR2 SFDVKD. CDR3 length: 13 residues. Trimming took 5 bases from V and 0 from J, leaving 6 bases between them. The CDR3, as DNA: TGTGCCACCAGTGGGGCGGTGAACACTGAAGCTTTCTTT. This translates into CATSGAVNTEAFF.

The chain joins TRBV30 to TRBJ2-1, with a weak D call TRBD1 (6 bases). CDR1 is GTSNPN, CDR2 SVGIG, per germline (reference sequence). CDR3 size: 13 residues. V was clipped by 1 base and J by 4 bases, with 8 bases between them. This CDR3 reads CAWSGGQYNEQFF. In DNA, the CDR3 is TGTGCCTGGAGTGGAGGACAGTACAATGAGCAGTTCTTC.

The CDR3 DNA is TGTGCCTGGAGTACCAGATTAACCTACGAGCAGTACTTC. Protein product: CAWSTRLTYEQYF. This sequence joins TRBV30 and TRBJ2-7; D unresolved. CDR3 length equals 13 residues. Per the germline V gene, CDR1 is GTSNPN and CDR2 is SVGIG (reference sequence). Deletions cut 2 bases from V and 2 bases from J, with 10 bases between.

The CDR3 DNA sequence: TGTGCCAGCTCACTAGGACAGCCCCGTAGCACAGATACGCAGTATTTT. Residues: CASSLGQPRSTDTQYF. The chain is built from TRBV18 and TRBJ2-3, with a weak D call TRBD1 (6 bases). The V end was cut by 4 bases, the J end by 0 bases, with 14 bases between. Germline CDR1 and CDR2: KGHSH and LQKENI. The CDR3 runs 16 residues. Together with reference TRBV18 and TRBJ2-3, the CDR3 gives the full variable domain: NAGVMQNPRHLVRRRGQEARLRCSPMKGHSHVYWYRQLPEEGLKFMVYLQKENIIDESGMPKERFSAEFPKEGPSILRIQQVVRGDSAAYFCASSLGQPRSTDTQYFGPGTRLTVL.

This chain joins TRBV28 and TRBJ1-6, with D possibly matching TRBD1 (5 bases). The CDR3 has 15 amino acids. Germline V gene data show CDR1 as MDHEN and CDR2 as SYDVKM. V was trimmed by 5 bases and J by 3 bases, leaving 11 bases between them. The CDR3 here is CASSPSGGYNSPLHF. The DNA for the CDR3 is TGTGCCAGCAGTCCGTCCGGGGGCTATAATTCACCCCTCCACTTT.

The gene calls are TRBV15 and TRBJ1-2; TRBD1 aligns across 9 bases. Trimming removed 5 bases from V and 3 bases from J; junction bases left unmatched: 4. CDR3 length: 14 amino acids. Germline CDR1 LNHNV, CDR2 YYDKDF (reference sequence). The CDR3 is CATSRDRADYGYTF. The CDR3 DNA sequence: TGTGCCACCAGCCGGGACAGGGCCGACTATGGCTACACCTTC. The complete variable domain, with remaining parts taken from reference TRBV15 and TRBJ1-2, reads DAMVIQNPRYQVTQFGKPVTLSCSQTLNHNVMYWYQQKSSQAPKLLFHYYDKDFNNEADTPDNFQSRRPNTSFCFLDIRSPGLGDTAMYLCATSRDRADYGYTFGSGTRLTVV.

This chain joins TRBV7-6 and TRBJ2-7; D is possibly TRBD1 (8 bases). This CDR3 region has 13 residues. CDR1 and CDR2 from the germline V gene are SGHVS and FNYEAQ. V lost 5 bases to trimming and J lost 7 bases, with 15 bases between them. In nucleotides, the CDR3 is TGTGCCAGCAGCCAAGGGGGGGACAGGGAGCAGTACTTC. It codes for CASSQGGDREQYF.

J is TRBJ2-1 and V is TRBV11-1; D unresolved. Trimming shortened V by 2 bases and J by 0 bases, and 5 bases separated the two germline ends. CDR1 and CDR2 (germline): SGHAT, FQDESV (reference sequence). This CDR3 contains 14 residues. CDR3 amino acids: CASSLRFSYNEQFF. Here the CDR3 DNA reads TGTGCCAGCAGCTTACGTTTCTCCTACAATGAGCAGTTCTTC.

This chain uses TRBV30 with TRBJ2-1; 8 bases agree with TRBD1. Germline CDR1 reads GTSNPN; CDR2 reads SVGIG (reference sequence). The CDR3 is 16 residues long. The V gene end was trimmed by 0 bases and the J gene end by 4 bases; junction bases not matched to a gene: 8. The DNA for the CDR3 is TGTGCCTGGAGTGTACCCAGGGGGCTTCGGTACAATGAGCAGTTCTTC. It encodes CAWSVPRGLRYNEQFF.

The chain combines TRBV19 with TRBJ2-5, with TRBD2 matching over 15 bases. The CDR3 length is 18 residues. Unmatched junction bases numbered 8, after V lost 5 bases and J lost 1 base. The germline CDR1 and CDR2 sequences are LNHDA and SQIVND (reference sequence). The CDR3 sequence: CASSSTGTSGGLQETQYF. CDR3 coding DNA: TGTGCCAGTAGTTCAACCGGGACTAGCGGGGGGCTCCAAGAGACCCAGTACTTC.

The genes are TRBV3-1 and TRBJ1-5, with no clear D. This CDR3 is built from 15 residues. Germline values: CDR1 LGHDT, CDR2 YNNKEL (reference sequence). V lost 4 bases and J 0 bases, leaving 10 bases between the germline ends. CDR3 in DNA: TGTGCCAGCAGCCCGGACGGATCTAGCAATCAGCCCCAGCATTTT. Translating gives CASSPDGSSNQPQHF.

This clonotype was recorded once. V gene TRBV5-6 combines with J gene TRBJ2-5; 11 bases line up with TRBD2. CDR1 and CDR2 from the germline V gene are SGHDT and YYEEEE. This CDR3 has 15 residues. V shed 2 bases and J 6 bases; nucleotides not matched to a gene: 6. The CDR3 DNA is TGTGCCAGCAGCTTCCCCGGGACTAGCGGCCAGACCCAGTACTTC. Translated: CASSFPGTSGQTQYF.

This chain links TRBV12-3 or TRBV12-4 with TRBJ2-5, with D maybe TRBD1 (6 bases). The germline V and J ends were trimmed by 3 bases and 5 bases, with 19 bases remaining between them. The CDR3 extends over 16 amino acids. The CDR3 nucleotides are TGTGCCAGCAGTTTGGACCAGGGGCTACGTGGGGAGACCCAGTACTTC. Its translation: CASSLDQGLRGETQYF.

The chain is built from TRBV5-1 and TRBJ2-5; no clear D gene. Germline CDR1 SGHRS, CDR2 YFSETQ. Trimming removed 5 bases from V and 0 bases from J, with 5 bases in between. The CDR3 length is 12 residues. DNA for the CDR3: TGCGCCAGCAGGAAGTACCAAGAGACCCAGTACTTC. It is translated as CASRKYQETQYF. Full variable domain (outside the CDR3, taken from reference TRBV5-1 and TRBJ2-5): KAGVTQTPRYLIKTRGQQVTLSCSPISGHRSVSWYQQTPGQGLQFLFEYFSETQRNKGNFPGRFSGRQFSNSRSEMNVSTLELGDSALYLCASRKYQETQYFGPGTRLLVL.

The rearrangement uses TRBV7-9 and TRBJ2-1; TRBD2 aligns across 10 bases. V lost 5 bases to trimming and J lost 0 bases; unmatched junction nucleotides: 7. The germline gives CDR1 SEHNR, CDR2 FQNEAQ (reference sequence). This CDR3 spans 17 amino acids. CDR3 bases: TGTGCCAGCAGCGCCCGAACTAGCGGGACCTCCTACAATGAGCAGTTCTTC. Its protein is CASSARTSGTSYNEQFF.